This T cell receptor beta chain is drawn from a study of sequential checkpoint blockade in melanoma. Looking at the study overall: Randomization was 1:1 between first-line nivolumab→ipilimumab and ipilimumab→nivolumab. Each arm's sequence ended with maintenance nivolumab.

Treatment of the sample: randomized to nivolumab then ipilimumab (arm A) or the reverse (arm B). PBMC sorting kept live CD3+CD8+ cells without CD19 or CD56. Using immunoSEQ multiplex PCR, the repertoire was profiled, and TCRdb retains in-frame clones only, with some absent. Among fewer than 50,000 clones listed, about 88% were seen once. CDR1 SGHAT and CDR2 FQNNGV come from the germline V gene. Losses at the gene ends were 2 bases for V and 3 bases for J; bases not matched to a gene: 6. The CDR3 is 15 residues long. The starting material was CD8+ T cells sorted from blood (inferred from file names), obtained from a patient given nivolumab and ipilimumab in sequence. V usage is TRBV11-2 and J usage is TRBJ1-1; the match to TRBD1 covers 7 bases. The sequence was collected from a human donor with melanoma. The CDR3 is CASSLYRGKDTEAFF. The DNA for the CDR3 is TGTGCCAGCAGCTTATACAGGGGCAAGGACACTGAAGCTTTCTTT.